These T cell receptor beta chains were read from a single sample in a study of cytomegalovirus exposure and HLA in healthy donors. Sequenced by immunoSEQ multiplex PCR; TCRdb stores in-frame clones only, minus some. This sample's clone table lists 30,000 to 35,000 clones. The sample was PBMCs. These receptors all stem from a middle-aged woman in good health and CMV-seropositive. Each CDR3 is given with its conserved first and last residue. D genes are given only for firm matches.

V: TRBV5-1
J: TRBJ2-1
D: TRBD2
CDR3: CASSLGLAGGVDEQFF
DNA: TGCGCCAGCAGCTTAGGACTAGCGGGAGGGGTGGATGAGCAGTTCTTC

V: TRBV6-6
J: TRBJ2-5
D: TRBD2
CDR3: CASSPTSGVETQYF
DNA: TGTGCCAGCAGCCCCACTAGCGGGGTAGAGACCCAGTACTTC

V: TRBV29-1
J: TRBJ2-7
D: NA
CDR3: CSWTDYSYEQYF
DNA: TGCAGCTGGACAGATTACTCCTACGAGCAGTACTTC

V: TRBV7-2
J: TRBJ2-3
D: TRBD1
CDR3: CASSSGQVLRRWQYF
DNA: TGTGCCAGCAGCTCGGGACAGGTCCTTAGGAGATGGCAGTATTTT

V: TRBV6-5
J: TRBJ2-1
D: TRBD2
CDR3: CASSRGETYNEQFF
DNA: TGTGCCAGCAGTCGGGGGGAGACCTACAATGAGCAGTTCTTC

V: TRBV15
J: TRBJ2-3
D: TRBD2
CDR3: CATSRGLAGDTDTQYF
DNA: TGTGCCACCAGCAGAGGACTAGCGGGAGACACAGATACGCAGTATTTT

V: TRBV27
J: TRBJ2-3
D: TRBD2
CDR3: CAAGRGGRPDTQYF
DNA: TGTGCCGCCGGACGCGGGGGAAGGCCAGATACGCAGTATTTT

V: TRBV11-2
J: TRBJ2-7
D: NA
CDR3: CASSLWQGYEQYF
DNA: TGTGCCAGCAGCTTGTGGCAGGGGTACGAGCAGTACTTC

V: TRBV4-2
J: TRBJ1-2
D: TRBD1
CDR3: CASSQDPGQGAGYGYTF
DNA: TGTGCCAGCAGCCAAGATCCGGGACAGGGGGCCGGCTATGGCTACACCTTC

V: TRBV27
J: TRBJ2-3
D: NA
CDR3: CASSSGLPPGTDTQYF
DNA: TGTGCCAGCAGTTCGGGACTTCCACCTGGCACAGATACGCAGTATTTT